This T cell receptor (beta chain) was profiled in a study of T cell responses to AZD1222 COVID-19 vaccine. On the study more broadly: Second doses that came at about 4 or about 12 weeks were put together.

Some clones are missing from TCRdb's copy, which holds only in-frame ones; the method was immunoSEQ multiplex PCR. The sample lists some 140,000 clones; more than 75% were seen once. Germline CDR1 reads MDHEN; CDR2 reads SYDVKM. This CDR3 is 14 amino acids long. V was trimmed by 6 bases and J by 6 bases, leaving 17 bases between them. Study-wide results and caveats: It was only after the peak T cell response that any repertoires were sampled. Spike-specific TCR depth and breadth grew after two AZD1222 doses. Epitopes outside B.1.351 and B.1.1.7 mutated regions reportedly drew nearly half of spike TCRs.

Remarks on this clone: Its antigen remains unidentified.

The specimen was peripheral blood, collected on day 0 of AZD1222 vaccination. The chain links TRBV28 to TRBJ1-1; a possible D gene is TRBD1 (6 bases). The sequence was obtained from an adult in good health. The CDR3 spells CASRPTGRRAEAFF. The DNA of the CDR3 is TGTGCCAGCAGACCTACAGGGCGCAGGGCTGAAGCTTTCTTT.